This TCR beta chain appears in the sequencing data of a study of identical twins. V shed 3 bases and J 8 bases; nucleotides not matched to a gene: 7. The germline CDR1 and CDR2 sequences are KGHSH and LQKENI. The length of the CDR3 is 16 residues. Donors uniformly comprised healthy Caucasians. This clonotype has ten or more counts. With template switching, a universal primer site was added, and the cDNA carried unique molecular identifiers. TCRdb itself ran the 5' RACE reads through MiXCR, one entry per CDR3 protein. This table holds around 300,000 distinct CDR3 sequences, more than 6.5% found once. These data were likewise used in another study, on yellow fever vaccine responses in identical twins. From that report: Twins reportedly showed a vaccine T cell response that seemed partly convergent and partly personalized.

The sample consisted of memory (CD45RO+) T cells sorted from blood. This sequence was found in a young woman in good health. The chain has TRBV18 and TRBJ2-1; 13 bases fit TRBD2. The CDR3 here is CASSPGLAGIGDEQFF. The CDR3 DNA is TGTGCCAGCTCACCGGGACTAGCGGGAATAGGCGATGAGCAGTTCTTC.